A selection of T cell receptor beta chains follows, all from one sample in a study of shared clonotypes between healthy human individuals. Profiling relied on immunoSEQ multiplex PCR, and the TCRdb table lists in-frame clones only, not all of them. The data contain roughly 2,300,000 clones, 85% to 95% of them singletons. Sequencing was performed on naive CD4+ T cells from PBMCs. These receptors came from a man aged 18 to 30 in good health. Some clones in this sample may be carry-over from other donors' samples. Both conserved end residues are part of each CDR3. A D gene is named only where the DNA matches it firmly. Expanded clones get a size class; other rows say once, few or many, or leave the size out.

abundance | j_gene | v_gene | d_gene | CDR3aa | CDR3nt
NA | TRBJ2-7 | TRBV4-1 | TRBD2 | CASSQVGRGSEQYF | TGCGCCAGCAGCCAAGTTGGGCGGGGGAGCGAGCAGTACTTC
NA | TRBJ1-1 | TRBV9 | NA | CASSVGDRAEAFF | TGTGCCAGCAGCGTAGGGGACCGGGCTGAAGCTTTCTTT
NA | TRBJ2-3 | TRBV28 | NA | CASGSRVTTDTQYF | TGTGCCAGCGGGTCACGGGTCACCACAGATACGCAGTATTTT
NA | TRBJ2-2 | TRBV18 | NA | CASSWTPGELFF | TGTGCCAGCTCATGGACCCCTGGGGAGCTGTTTTTT
NA | TRBJ2-5 | TRBV7-2 | NA | CASSPQRANQETQYF | TGTGCCAGCAGCCCCCAGAGGGCTAACCAAGAGACCCAGTACTTC
NA | TRBJ2-1 | TRBV5-1 | TRBD1 | CASSLALTGVYNEQFF | TGCGCCAGCAGCTTGGCCTTGACAGGGGTCTACAATGAGCAGTTCTTC
NA | TRBJ1-5 | TRBV19 | TRBD1 | CASSIDRVTGQPQHF | TGTGCCAGTAGTATTGACAGGGTTACGGGTCAGCCCCAGCATTTT
few | TRBJ2-2 | TRBV27 | NA | CASISEGGLWRGELFF | TGTGCCAGCATCTCAGAGGGGGGACTCTGGAGAGGGGAGCTGTTTTTT
NA | TRBJ1-2 | TRBV28 | NA | CASSSNTGRNGYTF | TGTGCCAGCAGTTCTAACACAGGGAGGAATGGCTACACCTTC
NA | TRBJ1-5 | TRBV7-8 | NA | CASSLEGTLNQPQHF | TGTGCCAGCAGCTTAGAAGGCACCTTAAATCAGCCCCAGCATTTT
once | TRBJ2-1 | TRBV4-3 | TRBD2 | CASSQGLAGIGEQFF | TGCGCCAGCAGCCAAGGGCTAGCGGGAATAGGTGAGCAGTTCTTC
NA | TRBJ2-3 | TRBV5-1 | TRBD2 | CASSLLLAGGPKDTKYF | TGCGCCAGCAGCTTGCTCCTAGCGGGAGGGCCTAAAGATACGAAGTATTTT
NA | TRBJ1-1 | TRBV6-5 | NA | CASSYVSGNTEAFF | TGTGCCAGCAGTTACGTCTCGGGGAACACTGAAGCTTTCTTT
NA | TRBJ2-7 | TRBV27 | TRBD2 | CASSPGLAANYEQYF | TGTGCCAGCAGTCCCGGACTAGCGGCCAACTACGAGCAGTACTTC
NA | TRBJ2-3 | TRBV30 | NA | CARGDGWVTGQGDTQYF | TGTGCTCGGGGAGATGGATGGGTCACGGGGCAAGGAGATACGCAGTATTTT
NA | TRBJ2-3 | TRBV5-1 | NA | CASSDPSGRGGTDTQYF | TGCGCCAGCAGCGATCCCTCCGGGCGCGGGGGCACAGATACGCAGTATTTT
NA | TRBJ2-3 | TRBV10-3 | NA | CAISYLGSSSTDTQYF | TGTGCCATCAGTTACCTAGGATCCTCCAGCACAGATACGCAGTATTTT
NA | TRBJ2-2 | TRBV5-1 | NA | CASSSGPGTGELFF | TGCGCCAGCAGCTCTGGCCCGGGGACCGGGGAGCTGTTTTTT
few | TRBJ1-1 | TRBV7-9 | TRBD1 | CASSLTGGTEAFF | TGTGCCAGCAGCTTGACAGGGGGGACTGAAGCTTTCTTT
once | TRBJ1-1 | TRBV7-3 | NA | CASSLPGAPLTEAFF | TGTGCCAGCAGCCTTCCAGGGGCCCCCCTCACTGAAGCTTTCTTT
NA | TRBJ1-1 | TRBV27 | NA | CASSSALVKNTEAFF | TGTGCCAGCAGTTCCGCCTTAGTAAAGAACACTGAAGCTTTCTTT
NA | TRBJ2-2 | TRBV11-3 | NA | CASSPGLPHTGELFF | TGTGCCAGCAGCCCGGGGCTACCCCACACCGGGGAGCTGTTTTTT
NA | TRBJ1-6 | TRBV30 | TRBD1 | CAQGGQTISSYNSPLHF | TGTGCGCAGGGGGGACAAACTATCAGCTCCTATAATTCACCCCTCCACTTT
NA | TRBJ2-1 | TRBV9 | NA | CASSLTQPAPYNEQFF | TGTGCCAGCAGCCTCACTCAGCCCGCTCCCTACAATGAGCAGTTCTTC
NA | TRBJ2-7 | TRBV5-1 | TRBD2 | CASSLGLAGGEQYF | TGCGCCAGCAGCTTGGGACTAGCGGGAGGCGAGCAGTACTTC
few | TRBJ1-2 | TRBV10-1 | NA | CASRRQATDYGYTF | TGCGCCAGCAGAAGACAGGCAACTGACTATGGCTACACCTTC
once | TRBJ2-5 | TRBV28 | TRBD1 | CASSPTQGARGREAQYF | TGTGCCAGCAGCCCGACCCAGGGGGCCAGGGGCAGGGAGGCCCAGTACTTC
once | TRBJ1-1 | TRBV5-1 | NA | CASSLEAGAGTEAFF | TGCGCCAGCAGCTTGGAGGCAGGGGCTGGCACTGAAGCTTTCTTT
NA | TRBJ1-5 | TRBV7-9 | NA | CASSPETGPGQPQHF | TGTGCCAGCAGCCCCGAGACCGGGCCGGGTCAGCCCCAGCATTTT